The following is a TCR beta chain sequence with its context. The read is 3 residues too short to cover the CDR3 end, so that end is filled in from the germline J gene. Dot-blot hybridization genotyped cervical HPV amplified with MY09/MY11 PCR. The CDR3 is 18 amino acids. With 6 bases removed from V and 0 bases from J, the gap between germline ends came to 18 bases. Germline CDR1 LNHDA, CDR2 SQIVND (reference sequence). Genomic DNA, averaging 1200 ng per sample, yielded TCR beta CDR3 via immunoSEQ. Using immunoSEQ multiplex PCR, the repertoire was profiled, and TCRdb retains in-frame clones only, with some absent. The specimen's table records 40,000 to 55,000 clones. The data originate from a study of T cells in women clearing cervical HPV infection. Turning to the study itself: Case blood drawn at lesion detection; control blood after infection cleared.

The chain employs TRBV19 and TRBJ2-6, with D hard to call. Sequences were obtained from blood buffy coat. The sequence was collected from a woman between 18 and 70 years old with a cervical HPV16 infection that either progressed to CIN3+ or cleared (not recorded which). CDR3 amino acids: CASRIVFQATSGANVLTF. CDR3 bases read: TGTGCCAGTAGGATTGTTTTTCAGGCCACCTCTGGGGCCAACGTC.